Below are 5 T cell receptor beta chains sequenced from a single sample in a study of identical twins. MiXCR was run by TCRdb on the 5' RACE reads, yielding one entry per CDR3 protein. The data contain 400,000 to 550,000 distinct CDR3 sequences, under 25% of them singletons. These same data were also listed under a study on T cells expressing NK-cell markers.

Sequencing was performed on CD4+ T cells sorted from blood. All receptors derive from a woman younger than 35 in good health.

This clonotype qualifies as medium-sized. V usage is TRBV20-1 and J usage is TRBJ2-5; a possible D gene is TRBD1 (7 bases). Germline values: CDR1 DFQATT, CDR2 SNEGSKA (reference sequence). The V end was cut by 6 bases, the J end by 2 bases, with 25 bases between. CDR3 length equals 17 residues. This CDR3 is CSAKQPHAGQPQETQYF. Here the CDR3 DNA reads TGCAGTGCCAAACAGCCTCACGCGGGACAGCCTCAAGAGACCCAGTACTTC.

The chain couples TRBV9 to TRBJ2-1, with D maybe TRBD2 (6 bases). CDR3 length: 13 residues. Trimming pared 3 bases from V and 10 bases from J, leaving 14 bases between. Germline values: CDR1 SGDLS, CDR2 YYNGEE. The CDR3 nucleotides are TGTGCCAGCAGCGGTTCCACTAGCTGGGAGCAGTTCTTC. Amino acids: CASSGSTSWEQFF.

This clonotype was picked up many times. V and J are TRBV7-2 and TRBJ2-7; D ambiguous. The CDR3 is made up of 12 amino acids. The germline V gene has CDR1 SGHTA and CDR2 FQGNSA. V was clipped by 5 bases and J by 4 bases, with 9 bases between them. The CDR3 spells CASSRAVYEQYF. As DNA, the CDR3 is TGTGCCAGCAGCCGCGCTGTATACGAGCAGTACTTC.

This clonotype was counted between two and nine times. V and J are TRBV20-1 and TRBJ2-4; 8 bases agree with TRBD2. CDR1 is DFQATT, CDR2 SNEGSKA, per germline (reference sequence). V lost 7 bases, J lost 1 base, and 3 bases stayed unmatched. The CDR3 sequence is 13 residues long. CDR3 residues: CSVLAGAKNIQYF. For the CDR3, the DNA is TGCAGTGTCCTAGCGGGCGCCAAAAACATTCAGTACTTC.

This clonotype was counted many times. The chain combines TRBV10-3 with TRBJ2-7; tentative D call: TRBD1 (5 bases). CDR3 length equals 13 residues. CDR1 ENHRY and CDR2 SYGVKD come from the germline V gene. V shed 8 bases and J shed 0 bases, with 11 bases lying between them. The CDR3 DNA is TGTGCCATCGCCCGAGACAGCTCCTACGAGCAGTACTTC. It specifies CAIARDSSYEQYF.